The T cell receptor beta chain described here comes from a study of post-analysis software for immune sequencing data. Study at large: Included among the disease courses, which were recorded for the cohort, were relapsing-remitting, secondary progressive and progressive-relapsing multiple sclerosis. Study outcomes and limitations: Versus controls, multiple sclerosis patients showed significantly lower diversity (normalized Chao1). Same-batch preparations were strongly co-clustered by F measure. Five or six TRBV segments (TRBV5-6, TRBV5-1 and TRBV20-1 among them) occurred more frequently in patients than in controls.

Researchers reported that TCR beta cDNA libraries carried unique molecular identifiers. The source material, about 0.9 to 10 million T cells, gave rise to 500,000 or so cDNA molecules. TCRdb used MiXCR to reprocess the PCR reads, holding one entry per CDR3 protein. This repertoire shows about 500,000 distinct CDR3 sequences, 45% found once; its top ten account for around 10%. The CDR3 is 13 residues long. Germline CDR1 is SGHTA and CDR2 is FQGNSA. V was clipped by 5 bases and J by 8 bases, with 13 bases between them. On this clonotype: What it binds is not known.

The clonotype was recovered from a girl under 18 with multiple sclerosis. The chain carries TRBV7-2 and TRBJ2-1, with D unclear. Input material: blood. As DNA, the CDR3 is TGTGCCAGCAGCGTCCAGACCCGTGATGAGCAGTTCTTC. Residues: CASSVQTRDEQFF.